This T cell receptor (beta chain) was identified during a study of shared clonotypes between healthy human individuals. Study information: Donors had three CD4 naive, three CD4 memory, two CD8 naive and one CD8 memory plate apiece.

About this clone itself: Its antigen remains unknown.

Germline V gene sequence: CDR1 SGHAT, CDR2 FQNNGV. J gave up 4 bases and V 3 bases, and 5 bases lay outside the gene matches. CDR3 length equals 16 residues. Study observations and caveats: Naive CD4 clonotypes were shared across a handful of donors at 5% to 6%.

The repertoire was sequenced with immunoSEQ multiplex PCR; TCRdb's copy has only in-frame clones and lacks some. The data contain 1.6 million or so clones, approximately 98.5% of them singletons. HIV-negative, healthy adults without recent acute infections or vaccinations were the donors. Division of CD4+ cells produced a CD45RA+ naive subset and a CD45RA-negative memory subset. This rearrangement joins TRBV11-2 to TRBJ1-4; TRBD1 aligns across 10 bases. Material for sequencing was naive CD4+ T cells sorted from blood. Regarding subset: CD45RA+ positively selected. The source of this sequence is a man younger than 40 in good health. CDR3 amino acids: CASSFGDRGRNEKLFF. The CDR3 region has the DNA TGTGCCAGCAGCTTTGGGGACAGGGGCCGTAATGAAAAACTGTTTTTT.